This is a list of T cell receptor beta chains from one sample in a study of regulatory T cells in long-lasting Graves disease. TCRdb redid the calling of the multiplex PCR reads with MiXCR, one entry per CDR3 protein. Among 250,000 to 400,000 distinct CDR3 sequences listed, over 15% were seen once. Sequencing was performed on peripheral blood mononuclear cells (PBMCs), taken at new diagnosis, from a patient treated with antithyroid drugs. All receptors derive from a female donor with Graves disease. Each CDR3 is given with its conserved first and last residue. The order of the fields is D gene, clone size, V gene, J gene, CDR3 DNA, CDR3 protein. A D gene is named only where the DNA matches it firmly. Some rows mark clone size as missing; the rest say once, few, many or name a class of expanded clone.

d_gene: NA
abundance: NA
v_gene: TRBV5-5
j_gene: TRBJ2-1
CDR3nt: TGTGCCAGCAGCGGGGACTTCAGCTCCTACAATGAGCAGTTCTTC
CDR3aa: CASSGDFSSYNEQFF

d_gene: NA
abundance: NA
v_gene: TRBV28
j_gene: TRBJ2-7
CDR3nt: TGTGCCAGCAGTTTGCAGGGGCTGGGGGGGAACGAGCAGTACTTC
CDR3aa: CASSLQGLGGNEQYF

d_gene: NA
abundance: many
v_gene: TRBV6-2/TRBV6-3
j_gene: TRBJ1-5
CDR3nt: TGTGCCAGCAGTCAACTGGCCCGACGGAGCAATCAGCCCCAGCATTTT
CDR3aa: CASSQLARRSNQPQHF

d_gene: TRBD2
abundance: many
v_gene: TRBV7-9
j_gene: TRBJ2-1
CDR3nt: TGTGCCAGCAGCTTTAGCGGGGGGAACAATGAGCAGTTCTTC
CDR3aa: CASSFSGGNNEQFF

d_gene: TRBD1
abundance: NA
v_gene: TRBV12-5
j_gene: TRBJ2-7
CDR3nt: TGTGCTAGTGGTTTTATCTCCGGGACAGGGGACTCCTACGAGCAGTACTTC
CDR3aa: CASGFISGTGDSYEQYF

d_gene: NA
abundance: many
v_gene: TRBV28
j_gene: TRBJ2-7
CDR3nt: TGTGCCAGCCAAAGTTTATGGGGGCCCTCCTACGAGCAGTACTTC
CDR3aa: CASQSLWGPSYEQYF

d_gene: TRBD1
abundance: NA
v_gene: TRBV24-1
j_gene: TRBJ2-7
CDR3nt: TGTGCCACCAGTGACACCGGGACAGGGTCCTACGAGCAGTACTTC
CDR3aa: CATSDTGTGSYEQYF

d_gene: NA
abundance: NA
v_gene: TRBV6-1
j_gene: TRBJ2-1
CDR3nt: TGTGCCAGCAGTCTGGCCGGGTCCCAGGGGAAGTTCTTC
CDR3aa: CASSLAGSQGKFF

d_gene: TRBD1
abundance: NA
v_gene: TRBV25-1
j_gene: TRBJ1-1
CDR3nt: TGTGCCAGCAAGGGGACAGCCCCCCTGAACACTGAAGCTTTCTTT
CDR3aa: CASKGTAPLNTEAFF

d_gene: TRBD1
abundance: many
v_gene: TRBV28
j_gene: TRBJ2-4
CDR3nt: TGTGCCAGCAGTTTAAGGGGGCCACCTCGTATCAAAAACATTCAGTACTTC
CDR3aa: CASSLRGPPRIKNIQYF